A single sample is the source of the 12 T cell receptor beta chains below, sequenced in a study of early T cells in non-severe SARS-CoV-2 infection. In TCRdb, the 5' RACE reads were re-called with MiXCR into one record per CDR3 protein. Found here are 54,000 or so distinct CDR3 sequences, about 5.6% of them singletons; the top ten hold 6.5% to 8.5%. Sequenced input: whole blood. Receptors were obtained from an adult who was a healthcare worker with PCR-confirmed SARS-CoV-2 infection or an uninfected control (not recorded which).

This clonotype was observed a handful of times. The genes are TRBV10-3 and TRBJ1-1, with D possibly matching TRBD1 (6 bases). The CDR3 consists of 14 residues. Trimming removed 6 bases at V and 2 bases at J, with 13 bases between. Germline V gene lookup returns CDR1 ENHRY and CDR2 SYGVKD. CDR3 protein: CAISTGTPNTEAFF. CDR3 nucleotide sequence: TGTGCCATCAGCACCGGGACACCTAACACTGAAGCTTTCTTT.

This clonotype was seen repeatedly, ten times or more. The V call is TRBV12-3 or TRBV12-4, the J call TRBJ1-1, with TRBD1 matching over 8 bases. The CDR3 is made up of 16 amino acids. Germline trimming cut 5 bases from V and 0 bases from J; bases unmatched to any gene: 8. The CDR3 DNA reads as TGTGCCAGCAGTATCTCGGACAGGGTGGTGAACACTGAAGCTTTCTTT. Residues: CASSISDRVVNTEAFF.

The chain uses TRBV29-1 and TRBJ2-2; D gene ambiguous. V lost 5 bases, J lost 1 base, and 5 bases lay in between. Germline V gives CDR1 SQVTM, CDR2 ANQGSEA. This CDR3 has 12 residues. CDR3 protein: CSVSRNTGELFF. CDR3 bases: TGCAGCGTTAGCCGGAACACCGGGGAGCTGTTTTTT.

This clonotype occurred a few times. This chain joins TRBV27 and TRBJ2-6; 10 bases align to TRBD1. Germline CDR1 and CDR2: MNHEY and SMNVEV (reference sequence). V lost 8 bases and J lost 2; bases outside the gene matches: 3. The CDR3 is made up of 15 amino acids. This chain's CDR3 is CASQTGGAGANVLTF. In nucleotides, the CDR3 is TGTGCCAGCCAGACAGGGGGCGCTGGGGCCAACGTCCTGACTTTC.

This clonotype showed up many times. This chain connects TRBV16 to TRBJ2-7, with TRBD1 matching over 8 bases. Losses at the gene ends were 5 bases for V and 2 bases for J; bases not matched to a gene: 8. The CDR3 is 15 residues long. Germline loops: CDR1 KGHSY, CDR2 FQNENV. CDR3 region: CASSTTGTGPYEQYF. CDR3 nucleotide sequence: TGTGCCAGCAGCACCACCGGGACAGGACCCTACGAGCAGTACTTC.

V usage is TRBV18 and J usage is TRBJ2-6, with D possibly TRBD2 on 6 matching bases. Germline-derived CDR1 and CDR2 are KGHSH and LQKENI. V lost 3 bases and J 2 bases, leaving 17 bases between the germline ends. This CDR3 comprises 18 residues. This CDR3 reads CASSPLGGKGAGANVLTF. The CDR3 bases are TGTGCCAGCTCACCGTTGGGGGGAAAGGGTGCTGGGGCCAACGTCCTGACTTTC.

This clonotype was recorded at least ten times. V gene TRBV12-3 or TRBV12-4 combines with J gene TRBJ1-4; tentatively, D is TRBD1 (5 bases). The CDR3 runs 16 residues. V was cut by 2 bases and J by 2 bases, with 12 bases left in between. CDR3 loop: CASSLSPRGTNEKLFF. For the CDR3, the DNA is TGTGCCAGCAGTTTATCCCCCCGGGGGACTAATGAAAAACTGTTTTTT.

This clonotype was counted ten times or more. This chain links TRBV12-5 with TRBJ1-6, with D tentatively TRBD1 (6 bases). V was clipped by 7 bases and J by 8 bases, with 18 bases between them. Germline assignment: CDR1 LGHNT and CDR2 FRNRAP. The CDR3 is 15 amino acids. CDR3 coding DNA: TGTGCTAGTGCCCCTGCCCCGACAGGTCATTCACCCCTCCACTTT. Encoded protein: CASAPAPTGHSPLHF.

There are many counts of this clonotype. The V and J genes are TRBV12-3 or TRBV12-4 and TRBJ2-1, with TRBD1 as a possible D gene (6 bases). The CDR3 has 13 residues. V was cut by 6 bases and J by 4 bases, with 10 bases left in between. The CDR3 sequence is CASSRTAYNEQFF. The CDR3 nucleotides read TGTGCCAGCAGCCGGACAGCTTACAATGAGCAGTTCTTC.

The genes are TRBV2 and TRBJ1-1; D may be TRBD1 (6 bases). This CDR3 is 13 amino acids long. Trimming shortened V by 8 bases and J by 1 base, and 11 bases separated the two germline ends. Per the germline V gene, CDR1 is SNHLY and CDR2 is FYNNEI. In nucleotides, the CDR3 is TGTGCCAGCGGACAGAACGGGAACACTGAAGCTTTCTTT. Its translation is CASGQNGNTEAFF.

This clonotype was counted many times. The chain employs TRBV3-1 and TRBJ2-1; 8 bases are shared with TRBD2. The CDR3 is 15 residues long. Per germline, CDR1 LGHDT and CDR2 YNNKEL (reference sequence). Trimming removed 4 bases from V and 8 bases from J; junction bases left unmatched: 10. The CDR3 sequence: CASSRTSRGGDEQFF. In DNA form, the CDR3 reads TGTGCCAGCAGCCGGACTAGCCGGGGGGGCGATGAGCAGTTCTTC.

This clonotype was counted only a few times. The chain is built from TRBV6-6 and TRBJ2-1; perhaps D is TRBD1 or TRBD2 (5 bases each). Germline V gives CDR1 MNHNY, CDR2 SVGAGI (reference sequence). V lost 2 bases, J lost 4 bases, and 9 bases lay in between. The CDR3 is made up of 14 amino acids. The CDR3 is CASSYRDGYNEQFF. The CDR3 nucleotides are TGTGCCAGCAGTTACCGGGACGGATACAATGAGCAGTTCTTC.